This T cell receptor (beta chain) was recovered during a study of blood T cell repertoires in COVID-19. On the study more broadly: COVID-19 samples, acute and convalescent, were from the United States, Italy and Spain. The cDNA or gDNA used as material had been derived from T cells, B-cell-depleted T cells, or PBMCs.

In the study's own analysis: Amplification from reference gene primers served as the basis for estimated nucleated cell counts. Clones were read by immunoSEQ multiplex PCR, and TCRdb kept only the in-frame ones, dropping some. That table supplies the V and J calls and clone size; D and trimming were determined from the DNA. Of about half a million clones listed, approximately 85% are singletons. Germline V gene sequence: CDR1 MDHEN, CDR2 SYDVKM. The CDR3 is 12 amino acids. V lost 5 bases, J lost 7 bases, and 11 bases lay in between. The source is a human donor in a cohort sampled during active COVID-19. The sequenced material came from peripheral blood. The chain is built from TRBV28 and TRBJ1-2; unclear D gene. The CDR3 nucleotides read TGTGCCAGCAGTCCTACAGAAATTGGCTACACCTTC. Its protein is CASSPTEIGYTF.